The 22 T cell receptor beta chains below come from one sample, sequenced in a study of T-cell reconstitution after alpha-beta-depleted transplantation in children. The TCRbeta library was prepared with unique molecular identifiers. Via MiXCR, TCRdb re-called the PCR reads, giving one row per CDR3 protein. In the table there are about 510,000 distinct CDR3 sequences, about an eighth of which are singletons. The input for sequencing was PBMCs, mostly from graft donor cells, taken 180 days after TCRalphabeta/CD19-depleted stem cell transplant. These receptors originate from a female patient between 2 and 15 years old who had a stem cell transplant for aplastic anemia, so the T cells may come from the graft donor.

The chain employs TRBV20-1 and TRBJ2-1, with TRBD2 identical over 9 bases. Germline V gene lookup returns CDR1 DFQATT and CDR2 SNEGSKA (reference sequence). CDR3 length: 12 amino acids. The DNA of the CDR3 is TGCAAAGGGGCTAGCGGGGTTAATGAGCAGTTCTTC. This codes for CKGASGVNEQFF.

This clonotype was counted only a few times. V is TRBV4-3 and J is TRBJ1-1, with no clear D. CDR1 LGHNA and CDR2 YSLEER come from the germline V gene. The germline V and J ends were trimmed by 0 bases and 1 base, with 12 bases remaining between them. The CDR3 length is 16 residues. The CDR3 coding sequence is TGCGCCAGCAGCCAAGATATCGGACGGTGGAACACTGAAGCTTTCTTT. It encodes CASSQDIGRWNTEAFF.

Remarks on this clonotype: In this CDR3 the conserved last residue, phenylalanine or tryptophan, is missing, so a read error is likely. The gene calls are TRBV27 and TRBJ2-1; D unclear. The CDR3 contains 15 residues. Germline CDR1 reads MNHEY; CDR2 reads SMNVEV (reference sequence). Trimming shortened V by 5 bases and J by 8 bases, and 19 bases separated the two germline ends. CDR3 DNA: TGTGCCAGCAGTCCCGGTGCTCCCGGAAGCGATGAGCAGTTCTTG. Translated, it gives CASSPGAPGSDEQFL.

The chain uses TRBV29-1 and TRBJ1-3; D is ambiguous. This CDR3 is 11 amino acids long. V lost 3 bases and J lost 4, with 4 bases in between. CDR1 is SQVTM, CDR2 ANQGSEA, per germline. The CDR3 coding sequence is TGCAGCGTTGATCACGGAAACACCATATATTTT. Translated, it gives CSVDHGNTIYF.

The V call is TRBV19, the J call TRBJ2-1; unclear D gene. Trimming left V 3 bases short and J 5 bases short, with 8 bases between. Per the germline V gene, CDR1 is LNHDA and CDR2 is SQIVND (reference sequence). The CDR3 extends over 13 amino acids. The CDR3 spells CASSIRRNNEQFF. The CDR3, as DNA: TGTGCCAGTAGTATTAGGCGGAACAATGAGCAGTTCTTC.

The chain joins TRBV18 to TRBJ2-3; perhaps D is TRBD1 or TRBD2 (6 bases each). V lost 3 bases to trimming and J lost 0 bases, with 16 bases between them. The germline V gene has CDR1 KGHSH and CDR2 LQKENI. This CDR3 has 17 amino acids. The CDR3 DNA reads as TGTGCCAGCTCACCGACAAGGGGGGCAACTAGCACAGATACGCAGTATTTT. Translated, it gives CASSPTRGATSTDTQYF.

The gene calls are TRBV6-5 and TRBJ2-5; TRBD1 aligns across 7 bases. The CDR3 sequence is 13 residues long. The V gene end was trimmed by 4 bases and the J gene end by 10 bases; junction bases not matched to a gene: 9. The V gene's germline CDR1 is MNHEY and CDR2 SVGAGI. Here the CDR3 reads CASSSPDRVNQYF. The CDR3 DNA is TGTGCCAGCAGTTCTCCAGACAGGGTAAACCAGTACTTC.

The CDR3 DNA is TGTGCCAGCAGTTTCAGGGTCAGCAATCAGCCCCAGCATTTT. Translation gives CASSFRVSNQPQHF. The genes are TRBV12-3 or TRBV12-4 and TRBJ1-5, with D possibly being TRBD1 (5 bases). Trimming took 3 bases from V and 1 from J, leaving 7 bases between them. The CDR3 loop spans 14 amino acids.

This chain joins TRBV6-5 and TRBJ1-3, with a weak D call TRBD1 (6 bases). This CDR3 contains 16 residues. Trimming removed 5 bases from V and 5 bases from J, with 19 bases in between. Germline CDR1 is MNHEY and CDR2 is SVGAGI. The CDR3 DNA follows: TGTGCCAGCAGTCCTACCTTCCCGGGACACCGAAACACCATATATTTT. It is translated as CASSPTFPGHRNTIYF.

The chain links TRBV6-2 or TRBV6-3 to TRBJ2-7; 14 bases agree with TRBD2. The CDR3 totals 18 residues. Per germline, CDR1 MNHEY and CDR2 SVGEGT. The J segment lost 5 bases and the V segment lost 7 bases, leaving 16 bases of the junction unmatched. The CDR3 DNA reads as TGTGCCAGCAAGGCCAAACACGGGACTAGCGGGAGAAAGGACGAGCAGTACTTC. Its protein product is CASKAKHGTSGRKDEQYF.

The chain carries TRBV7-2 and TRBJ1-1; TRBD1 might be the D (6 bases). This CDR3 is built from 13 residues. V lost 2 bases and J lost 8, with 12 bases in between. The V gene's germline CDR1 is SGHTA and CDR2 FQGNSA. CDR3 nucleotides: TGTGCCAGCAGCTTACAGGGGTCAATGGAAGCTTTCTTT. As protein: CASSLQGSMEAFF.

This clonotype has only a few counts. V is TRBV12-3 or TRBV12-4 and J is TRBJ2-5; no reliable D call. This CDR3 is 15 amino acids long. Deletions cut 11 bases from V and 5 bases from J, with 24 bases between. The CDR3 protein is CASRREVLPWETQYF. The CDR3 coding sequence is TGTGCCTCACGGCGAGAAGTCCTGCCGTGGGAGACCCAGTACTTC.

The chain has TRBV7-8 and TRBJ2-3, with TRBD2 matching over 10 bases. Germline CDR1 and CDR2: SGHVS and FQNEAQ. This CDR3 has 17 amino acids. V was clipped by 5 bases and J by 5 bases; unmatched bases: 13. CDR3 nucleotides: TGTGCCAGCAGCGGAGAACAATTAGCGGGAGGAAAAGATACGCAGTATTTT. Encoded protein: CASSGEQLAGGKDTQYF.

The rearrangement uses TRBV20-1 and TRBJ2-1, with TRBD2 identical over 7 bases. The V and J ends lost 3 bases and 7 bases, in that order; junction bases with no gene match: 6. The CDR3 runs 13 residues. The germline V gene has CDR1 DFQATT and CDR2 SNEGSKA (reference sequence). This chain's CDR3 is CSARGGARNEQFF. CDR3 DNA sequence: TGCAGTGCTAGGGGAGGGGCACGGAATGAGCAGTTCTTC.

This clonotype was recorded a few times. CDR3 in DNA: TGTGCCAGCAGCTTAACCCCCCGGGGCTCTCCAGATACGCAGTATTTT. This encodes CASSLTPRGSPDTQYF. The chain employs TRBV7-3 and TRBJ2-3; either TRBD1 or TRBD2 may supply D (5 bases each). This CDR3 region has 16 residues. With 0 bases removed from V and 4 bases from J, the gap between germline ends came to 14 bases. Germline assignment: CDR1 SGHTA and CDR2 FQGTGA.

This clonotype showed up just a few times. V is TRBV12-3 or TRBV12-4 and J is TRBJ1-2; TRBD1 agrees at 7 bases. The CDR3 has 13 residues. V lost 2 bases, J lost 8 bases, and 5 bases stayed unmatched. The CDR3 nucleotides are TGTGCCAGCAGTTTAAGGGGGCAGTGGGGCTACACCTTC. Amino acid sequence: CASSLRGQWGYTF.

The J gene is TRBJ1-5, the V gene TRBV12-3 or TRBV12-4; TRBD1 might be the D (5 bases). This CDR3 has 15 amino acids. The V end lost 5 bases, the J end lost 6 bases, and 17 bases lay between the germline ends. The CDR3 bases are TGTGCCAGCAGTGGCCATTGGGGGGTGGGTCAGCCCCAGCATTTT. Translating gives CASSGHWGVGQPQHF.

The CDR3 bases are TGTGCCAGTAGTATAGATCATCGGCGACCGGAGACCCAGTACTTC. Translating gives CASSIDHRRPETQYF. The rearrangement uses TRBV19 and TRBJ2-5; D uncertain. The germline gives CDR1 LNHDA, CDR2 SQIVND (reference sequence). The CDR3 runs 15 residues. V lost 0 bases, J lost 5 bases, and 13 bases lay in between.

This clonotype appeared a few times. CDR3 sequence reads: CASSYFRDRSYEQYF. CDR3 sequence (DNA): TGTGCCAGCAGTTACTTCCGGGACAGGTCCTACGAGCAGTACTTC. The gene calls are TRBV6-5 and TRBJ2-7; the match to TRBD1 covers 8 bases. The V gene's germline CDR1 is MNHEY and CDR2 SVGAGI. There are 15 residues in the CDR3. Germline trimming cut 1 base from V and 1 base from J; bases unmatched to any gene: 3.

The J gene is TRBJ1-5, the V gene TRBV12-3 or TRBV12-4; D not resolved. Trimming took off 2 bases at V and 7 bases at J, with 12 bases between the two ends. This CDR3 has 14 amino acids. The CDR3 here is CASSLSGGYQPQHF. The CDR3 DNA reads TGTGCCAGCAGTTTATCAGGTGGATACCAGCCCCAGCATTTT.

Only a few counts were recorded for this clonotype. V gene TRBV12-3 or TRBV12-4 combines with J gene TRBJ2-7; TRBD2 is a possible D gene (6 bases). CDR3 length: 15 residues. With 5 bases removed from V and 3 bases from J, the gap between germline ends came to 17 bases. CDR3 loop: CASSLPGGNNYEQYF. Here the CDR3 DNA reads TGTGCCAGCAGTCTCCCCGGAGGGAATAACTACGAGCAGTACTTC.

This clonotype was found many times. The chain is built from TRBV29-1 and TRBJ2-1, with 10 bases that match TRBD2. The V gene's germline CDR1 is SQVTM and CDR2 ANQGSEA. V dropped 6 bases and J dropped 5; count of bases not matched to a gene: 7. This CDR3 comprises 14 residues. The CDR3 sequence is CSVMTSGLDNEQFF. The CDR3 DNA sequence: TGCAGCGTGATGACTAGCGGGCTTGACAATGAGCAGTTCTTC.